In its sample, the clone carrying this TCR beta chain was seen many times. The target antigen is unknown. Tagging with unique molecular identifiers was applied to individual cDNA molecules. In TCRdb, the 5' RACE reads were re-called with MiXCR into one record per CDR3 protein. The table includes 70,000 to 75,000 distinct CDR3 sequences, less than 15% detected once. These data belong to a study of early T cells in non-severe SARS-CoV-2 infection. On the study more broadly: Chains stayed unpaired after sequencing of bulk RNA from unsorted whole blood. Study conclusions and caveats: VDJdb matching, biased toward anti-spike CD8 responses, missed private and CD4 specificities.

This CDR3 contains 13 residues. With 6 bases removed from V and 4 bases from J, the gap between germline ends came to 12 bases. Germline V lookup: CDR1 MDHEN, CDR2 SYDVKM. The specimen was whole blood. The chain joins TRBV28 to TRBJ2-5, with D hard to call. The clonotype originates from an adult who was a healthcare worker with PCR-confirmed SARS-CoV-2 infection or an uninfected control (not recorded which). This CDR3 reads CASSLVSTETQYF. In DNA form, the CDR3 reads TGTGCCAGCAGCCTAGTATCTACAGAGACCCAGTACTTC.